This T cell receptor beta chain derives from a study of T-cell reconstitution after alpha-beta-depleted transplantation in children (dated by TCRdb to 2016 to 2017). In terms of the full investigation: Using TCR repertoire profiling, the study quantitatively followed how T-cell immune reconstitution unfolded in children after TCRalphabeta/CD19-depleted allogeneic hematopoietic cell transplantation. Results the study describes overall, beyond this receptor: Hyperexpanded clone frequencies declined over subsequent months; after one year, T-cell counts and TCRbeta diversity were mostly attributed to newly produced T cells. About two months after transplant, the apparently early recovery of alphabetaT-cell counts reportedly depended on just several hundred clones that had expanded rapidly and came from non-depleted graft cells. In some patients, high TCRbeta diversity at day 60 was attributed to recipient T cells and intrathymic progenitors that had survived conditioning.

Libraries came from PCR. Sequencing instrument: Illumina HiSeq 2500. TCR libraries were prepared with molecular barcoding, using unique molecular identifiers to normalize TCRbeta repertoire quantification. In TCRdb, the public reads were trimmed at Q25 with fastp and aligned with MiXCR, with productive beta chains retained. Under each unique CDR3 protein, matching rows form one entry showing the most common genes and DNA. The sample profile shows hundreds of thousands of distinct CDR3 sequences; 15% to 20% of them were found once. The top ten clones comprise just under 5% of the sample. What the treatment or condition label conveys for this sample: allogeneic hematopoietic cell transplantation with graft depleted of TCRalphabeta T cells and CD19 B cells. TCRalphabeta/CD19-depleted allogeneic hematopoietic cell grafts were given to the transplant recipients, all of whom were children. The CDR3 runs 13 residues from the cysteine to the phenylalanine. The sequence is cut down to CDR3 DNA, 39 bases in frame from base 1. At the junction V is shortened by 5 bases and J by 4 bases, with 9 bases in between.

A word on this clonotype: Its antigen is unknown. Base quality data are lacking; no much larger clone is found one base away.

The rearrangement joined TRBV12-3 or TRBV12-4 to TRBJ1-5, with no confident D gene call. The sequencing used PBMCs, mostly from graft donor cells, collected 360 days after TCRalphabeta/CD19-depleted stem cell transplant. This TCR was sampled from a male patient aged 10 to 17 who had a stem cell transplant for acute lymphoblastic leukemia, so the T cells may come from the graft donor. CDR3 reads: CASSLQLNQPQHF. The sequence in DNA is TGTGCCAGCAGTCTACAGCTTAATCAGCCCCAGCATTTT.